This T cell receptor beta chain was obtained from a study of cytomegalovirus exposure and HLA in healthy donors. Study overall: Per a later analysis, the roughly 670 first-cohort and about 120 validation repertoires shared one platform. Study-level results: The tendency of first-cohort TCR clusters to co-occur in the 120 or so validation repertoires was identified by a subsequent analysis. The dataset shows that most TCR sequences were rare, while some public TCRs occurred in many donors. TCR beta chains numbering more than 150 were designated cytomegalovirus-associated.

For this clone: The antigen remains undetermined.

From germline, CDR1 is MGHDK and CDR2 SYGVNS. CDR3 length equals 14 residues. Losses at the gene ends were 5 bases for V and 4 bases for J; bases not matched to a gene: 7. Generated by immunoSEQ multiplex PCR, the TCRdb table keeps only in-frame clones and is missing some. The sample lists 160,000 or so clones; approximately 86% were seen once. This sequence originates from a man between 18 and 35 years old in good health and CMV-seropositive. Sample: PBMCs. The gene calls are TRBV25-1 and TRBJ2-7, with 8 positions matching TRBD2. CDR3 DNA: TGTGCCAGCAGTCCCCGGGAGGGCCTGTACGAGCAGTACTTC. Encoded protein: CASSPREGLYEQYF.